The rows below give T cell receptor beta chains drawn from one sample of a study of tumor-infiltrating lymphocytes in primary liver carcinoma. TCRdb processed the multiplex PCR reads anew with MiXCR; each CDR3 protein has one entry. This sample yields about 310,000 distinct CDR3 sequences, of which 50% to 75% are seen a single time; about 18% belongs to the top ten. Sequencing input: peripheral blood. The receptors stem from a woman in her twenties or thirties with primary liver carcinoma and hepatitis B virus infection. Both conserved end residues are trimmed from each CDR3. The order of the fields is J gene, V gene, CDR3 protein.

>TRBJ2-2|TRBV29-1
SVRTGVWTGELF
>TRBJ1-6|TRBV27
ASSIRTRSYNSPLH
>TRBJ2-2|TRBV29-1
SVARPTGELF
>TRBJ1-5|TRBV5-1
ASSPSGDQPQH
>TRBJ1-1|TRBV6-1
ASRGTGRNTEAF
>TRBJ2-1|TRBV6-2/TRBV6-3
ASSYIAGGRGKQF
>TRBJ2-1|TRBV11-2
TSRLSNEQF
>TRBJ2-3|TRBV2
ASKDRVFTDTQY
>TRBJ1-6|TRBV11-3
ARHGQGTSPPH
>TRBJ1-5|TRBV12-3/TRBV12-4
ASTLRLGHPLH
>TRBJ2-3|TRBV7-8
ASSAQREALGTDTQY
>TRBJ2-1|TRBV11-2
ASSLPLTGHEQF
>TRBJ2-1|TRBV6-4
ASSAQGLADYNEQF
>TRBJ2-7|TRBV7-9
ASSFRDSPDEQY
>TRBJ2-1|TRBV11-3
ASLVSGRLSYNEQF
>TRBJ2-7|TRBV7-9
ASSLQSEQRFTYGQY
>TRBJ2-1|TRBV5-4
ASNEGAGGPGEQF
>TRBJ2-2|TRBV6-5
TSKTSGRPPANTGELF
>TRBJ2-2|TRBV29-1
SAGTGRSNTGQLF